These 18 T cell receptor beta chains share one sample of origin, sequenced in a study of blood T cell repertoires in COVID-19. TCRdb's table, derived via immunoSEQ multiplex PCR, lists solely in-frame clones and lacks some. The sample carries around 260,000 clones, 70% to 90% recorded once. Material for sequencing was peripheral blood. The receptors stem from a woman aged 55-75 years with COVID-19, enrolled during active disease.

V usage is TRBV7-9 and J usage is TRBJ1-6; 8 bases align to TRBD1. Germline trimming cut 2 bases from V and 9 bases from J; bases unmatched to any gene: 6. The CDR3 length is 15 residues. Germline V gene sequence: CDR1 SEHNR, CDR2 FQNEAQ (reference sequence). The CDR3 here is CASSLTGQESSPLHF. DNA for the CDR3: TGTGCCAGCAGCTTAACGGGACAGGAATCTTCACCCCTCCACTTT. The variable domain in full, with the rest retrieved from reference TRBV7-9 and TRBJ1-6, is DTGVSQNPRHKITKRGQNVTFRCDPISEHNRLYWYRQTLGQGPEFLTYFQNEAQLEKSRLLSDRFSAERPKGSFSTLEIQRTEQGDSAMYLCASSLTGQESSPLHFGNGTRLTVT.

This rearrangement joins TRBV7-9 to TRBJ1-4; D might be TRBD1 (5 bases). V lost 0 bases and J lost 7, with 9 bases in between. The germline V gene encodes CDR1 SEHNR and CDR2 FQNEAQ (reference sequence). CDR3 length: 14 residues. The CDR3 region has the DNA TGTGCCAGCAGCTTAGCGGCGGGGGGTGAAAAACTGTTTTTT. Protein: CASSLAAGGEKLFF.

CDR3 bases: TGTGCCAGCACCAAGGGGGTAGCGGGAGTGGATGAGCAGTTCTTC. Residues: CASTKGVAGVDEQFF. The chain joins TRBV7-9 to TRBJ2-1; the match to TRBD2 covers 9 bases. V shed 7 bases, J shed 8 bases, and the junction held 12 bases outside the gene matches. Germline V CDR1 and CDR2: SEHNR, FQNEAQ (reference sequence). This CDR3 comprises 15 residues.

The chain is built from TRBV19 and TRBJ2-1; 7 positions agree with TRBD2. The CDR3 is made up of 17 amino acids. Trimming took 3 bases from V and 4 from J; bases not matched to a gene: 12. Germline lookup yields CDR1 LNHDA and CDR2 SQIVND (reference sequence). This CDR3 reads CASSIMETSGTYNEQFF. The CDR3 DNA reads TGTGCCAGTAGTATCATGGAGACCAGCGGGACTTACAATGAGCAGTTCTTC. Using reference TRBV19 and TRBJ2-1 for the parts outside the CDR3, the full variable domain is DGGITQSPKYLFRKEGQNVTLSCEQNLNHDAMYWYRQDPGQGLRLIYYSQIVNDFQKGDIAEGYSVSREKKESFPLTVTSAQKNPTAFYLCASSIMETSGTYNEQFFGPGTRLTVL.

The chain links TRBV6-2 or TRBV6-3 to TRBJ2-2; D possibly corresponds to TRBD1 (6 bases). The CDR3 contains 14 residues. CDR1 and CDR2 from the germline V gene are MNHEY and SVGEGT. The germline V and J ends were trimmed by 5 bases and 2 bases, with 9 bases remaining between them. The CDR3 DNA sequence: TGTGCCAGCAGTGACAGGCCAAACACCGGGGAGCTGTTTTTT. This sequence encodes CASSDRPNTGELFF.

The CDR3 loop is CSAATGVWHEKLFF. The CDR3 DNA reads as TGCAGCGCAGCGACGGGGGTCTGGCATGAAAAACTGTTTTTT. The rearrangement uses TRBV29-1 and TRBJ1-4; a possible D gene is TRBD1 (5 bases). This CDR3 is built from 14 residues. Between the trimmed V and J ends, which lost 7 bases and 6 bases, there was a span of 18 bases. Germline lookup yields CDR1 SQVTM and CDR2 ANQGSEA.

The V gene is TRBV7-3, the J gene TRBJ1-6; no definite D call. Trimming took off 1 base at V and 10 bases at J, with 11 bases between the two ends. CDR3 size: 14 residues. CDR1 is SGHTA and CDR2 is FQGTGA in the germline V gene. CDR3 bases: TGTGCCAGCAGCTTAAGCGGGCAGAACTCACCCCTCCACTTT. It yields the protein CASSLSGQNSPLHF.

The chain links TRBV6-5 to TRBJ2-1; 11 nucleotides line up with TRBD2. The CDR3 is made up of 15 amino acids. Losses at the gene ends were 4 bases for V and 7 bases for J; bases not matched to a gene: 6. Per germline, CDR1 MNHEY and CDR2 SVGAGI. CDR3 loop: CASSSTRTSGNEQFF. In DNA, the CDR3 is TGTGCCAGCAGTTCTACCCGGACTAGCGGGAATGAGCAGTTCTTC.

This clone was detected a few times. The chain carries TRBV9 and TRBJ2-1; 10 positions match TRBD1. Germline V lookup: CDR1 SGDLS, CDR2 YYNGEE. The CDR3 consists of 16 residues. The V segment lost 3 bases and the J segment 10 bases; nucleotides outside the gene matches: 13. The CDR3 DNA follows: TGTGCCAGCAGCGATCACCGGGACAGGGGTTCGGGGGAGCAGTTCTTC. Its protein is CASSDHRDRGSGEQFF.

The chain joins TRBV11-1 to TRBJ2-7, with D perhaps matching TRBD1 (6 bases). This CDR3 spans 16 amino acids. V lost 1 base, J lost 3 bases, and 16 bases lay in between. Germline CDR1 SGHAT, CDR2 FQDESV (reference sequence). In DNA form, the CDR3 reads TGTGCCAGCAGCTTAGGGGGTCAGGGGAGCGTCTACGAGCAGTACTTC. Residues: CASSLGGQGSVYEQYF.

The J gene is TRBJ2-7, the V gene TRBV4-1, with a tentative D call TRBD2 (6 bases). Trimming shortened V by 3 bases and J by 6 bases, and 24 bases separated the two germline ends. The CDR3 consists of 17 residues. Germline loops: CDR1 MGHRA, CDR2 YSYEKL. CDR3 in amino acids: CASSHTSPASDRGEQYF. In nucleotides, the CDR3 is TGCGCCAGCAGCCACACATCCCCTGCTAGCGATCGAGGCGAGCAGTACTTC.

This clone was recorded only once. V is TRBV29-1 and J is TRBJ1-1; D may be TRBD1 (6 bases). V was pared by 5 bases and J by 0 bases, with 10 bases between. CDR3 length: 13 residues. Germline V lookup: CDR1 SQVTM, CDR2 ANQGSEA. The CDR3 spells CSVKDSVNTEAFF. The CDR3 nucleotides are TGCAGCGTTAAGGACAGTGTGAACACTGAAGCTTTCTTT.

This clone was observed once. The chain joins TRBV24-1 to TRBJ1-2; TRBD1 aligns across 8 bases. The V segment lost 9 bases and the J segment 3 bases; nucleotides outside the gene matches: 5. The CDR3 sequence is 13 residues long. Per the germline V gene, CDR1 is KGHDR and CDR2 is SFDVKD. CDR3 in DNA: TGTGCCACCTGCGGACAGGGTGACTATGGCTACACCTTC. This codes for CATCGQGDYGYTF.

The gene calls are TRBV7-9 and TRBJ2-7; D unclear. Trimming left V 1 base short and J 3 bases short, with 13 bases between. From germline, CDR1 is SEHNR and CDR2 FQNEAQ (reference sequence). The CDR3 runs 15 residues. This CDR3 reads CASSLEELAYYEQYF. DNA for the CDR3: TGTGCCAGCAGCTTAGAAGAGCTCGCCTACTACGAGCAGTACTTC.

The chain joins TRBV6-6 to TRBJ1-4, with a tentative D call TRBD1 (6 bases). This CDR3 is 19 amino acids long. Germline loops: CDR1 MNHNY, CDR2 SVGAGI (reference sequence). V dropped 5 bases and J dropped 0 bases, with 22 bases sitting between them. This CDR3 reads CASSPPNGRTAATNEKLFF. CDR3 coding DNA: TGTGCCAGCAGTCCCCCAAACGGTAGGACAGCTGCAACTAATGAAAAACTGTTTTTT.

The V and J genes are TRBV25-1 and TRBJ1-2, with D perhaps matching TRBD1 (5 bases). Trimming pared 5 bases from V and 4 bases from J, leaving 11 bases between. This CDR3 comprises 13 residues. Germline-derived CDR1 and CDR2 are MGHDK and SYGVNS. The CDR3 DNA reads as TGTGCCAGCAGTAGAGGGGAGGGCTATGGCTACACCTTC. It codes for CASSRGEGYGYTF.

V usage is TRBV4-2 and J usage is TRBJ2-5; 9 bases are a match to TRBD2. V trimming: 4 bases; J trimming: 0 bases; junction bases outside the gene matches: 6. CDR3 length: 16 residues. Germline CDR1 is LGHNA and CDR2 is YNFKEQ. CDR3 residues: CASSPTSGTYQETQYF. The CDR3 DNA reads TGTGCCAGCAGCCCGACTAGCGGAACTTACCAAGAGACCCAGTACTTC.

Regarding this clone: Other DNA variants within this sample encode the same CDR3. The rearrangement joins TRBV11-2 to TRBJ2-7; possibly TRBD1 for D (5 bases). V shed 5 bases and J shed 0 bases, with 11 bases lying between them. Germline loops: CDR1 SGHAT, CDR2 FQNNGV. The CDR3 covers 14 residues. The CDR3 loop reads CASSPRQSSYEQYF. The CDR3 DNA reads TGTGCCAGCAGCCCCCGACAGAGCTCCTACGAGCAGTACTTC. Together with reference TRBV11-2 and TRBJ2-7, the CDR3 gives the full variable domain: EAGVAQSPRYKIIEKRQSVAFWCNPISGHATLYWYQQILGQGPKLLIQFQNNGVVDDSQLPKDRFSAERLKGVDSTLKIQPAKLEDSAVYLCASSPRQSSYEQYFGPGTRLTVT.